This record covers a single T cell receptor beta chain. Its antigen is undetermined. The ends lost 0 bases at V and 0 bases at J; junction bases unmatched: 11. Per the germline V gene, CDR1 is MGHRA and CDR2 is YSYEKL. This CDR3 has 19 residues. Clones were sequenced by immunoSEQ multiplex PCR, and TCRdb holds only the in-frame ones, with some missing. Of 30,000 or so clones in the sample, around 84% were seen once. This sample stems from a study of regulatory dendritic cells for organ transplantation. Study-wide results and limits: Of resting T cell subsets, memory CD8+ had the most alloreactive clonotypes.

The chain links TRBV4-1 to TRBJ2-1, with 7 bases lining up with TRBD2. Input material: naive CD4+ T cells from blood. The subset here: CD45RA+ naive T cells. The clonotype comes from a human donor in good health. The CDR3 coding sequence is TGCGCCAGCAGCCAAGATGTAAGCGGGGTCACGAGCTCCTACAATGAGCAGTTCTTC. The encoded protein is CASSQDVSGVTSSYNEQFF.